Included here is one TCR beta chain sequence, with context. This entry is derived from a study of blood T cell repertoires in COVID-19. Generated by immunoSEQ multiplex PCR, the TCRdb table keeps only in-frame clones and is missing some. The data contain roughly 230,000 clones, roughly nine tenths of them seen just once; the ten biggest clones take up 3.5% to 5%. V lost 7 bases and J 0 bases, leaving 11 bases between the germline ends. CDR1 ENHRY and CDR2 SYGVKD come from the germline V gene. CDR3 size: 14 residues. The chain combines TRBV10-3 with TRBJ2-3, with D tentatively TRBD2 (6 bases). Sequencing input: peripheral blood. This receptor was identified in a woman aged 40-49 years who had recovered from COVID-19. Written as DNA, the CDR3 is TGTGCCATCAAGGTCGGGACTAGCACAGATACGCAGTATTTT. Its protein is CAIKVGTSTDTQYF.